This T cell receptor beta chain stems from a study of patients and donors after allogeneic stem cell transplantation. This clonotype was seen ten or more times. TCRdb reanalysed the RT-PCR reads using MiXCR and keeps one entry per CDR3 protein. The data contain approximately 90,000 distinct CDR3 sequences, 5% of them singletons. Trimming removed 2 bases from V and 0 bases from J, with 11 bases in between. The CDR3 runs to 15 residues. Per the germline V gene, CDR1 is SGHVS and CDR2 is FQNEAQ. Material for sequencing was blood, either unsorted or a sorted T cell fraction (not recorded which). The chain employs TRBV7-8 and TRBJ2-7, with D tentatively TRBD1 (6 bases). The origin of this receptor is a human donor who was either an allogeneic HSCT recipient or a stem cell or donor lymphocyte infusion donor (not recorded which). It is not recorded whose cells these are; they may come from a transplant donor. The CDR3 region has the DNA TGTGCCAGCAGCTTATATGAGACAGGCTCCTACGAGCAGTACTTC. This codes for CASSLYETGSYEQYF.